This T cell receptor (beta chain) was identified in a study of blood T cell repertoires in COVID-19. Study details: T cells, B-cell-depleted T cells, or PBMCs provided the cDNA or gDNA that served as material.

The repertoire was sequenced with immunoSEQ multiplex PCR; TCRdb's copy has only in-frame clones and lacks some. The data show 290,000 or so clones, around nine tenths seen once. Germline V CDR1 and CDR2: KGHSH, LQKENI. J lost 2 bases, V lost 4 bases, and 9 bases had no gene match. There are 16 residues in the CDR3. Donors were grouped by their self-reported clinical history. Recovered status applied to Cohort 3 donors who had two consecutive negative PCRs. It also applied to those with clearance or with symptom resolution. This receptor was identified in a woman aged 18-35 years who had recovered from COVID-19. V and J are TRBV18 and TRBJ2-7; 9 nucleotides line up with TRBD2. Sequenced sample: PBMCs or T cells enriched from blood (not recorded which). CDR3 amino acids: CASSHRGAGGTYEQYF. Here the CDR3 DNA reads TGTGCCAGCTCACACAGAGGAGCGGGAGGTACCTACGAGCAGTACTTC.